These 15 T cell receptor beta chains originate from one sample sequenced in a study of shared clonotypes between healthy human individuals (dated by TCRdb to the early 2020s). Receptor libraries were prepared by the immunoSEQ multiplex PCR assay. Held by TCRdb, this immuneACCESS table contains in-frame sequences only and omits some clones. Under half of the omission traces to an unresolved V gene where checked; the cause of the rest is unknown. Recorded for this sample are around 2.5 million clones; approximately 94% of them occurred a single time. The ten largest clones take up about 0.39% of the sample. The sample comprised naive CD4+ T cells from PBMCs. What this sample's cell subset or site label stands for: CD45RA+ positively selected. The receptors derive from a young man in good health. Some clones in this sample may be carry-over from other donors' samples.

The J gene is TRBJ1-3, the V gene TRBV7-8; D unclear. The V end lost 6 bases, the J end lost 0 bases, and 18 bases lay between the germline ends. The CDR3 is 17 amino acids. Germline CDR1 SGHVS, CDR2 FQNEAQ. In DNA, the CDR3 is TGTGCCAGCAGTCTAGCAAGGTTCTCCAGCTCTGGAAACACCATATATTTT. Translating gives CASSLARFSSSGNTIYF.

In this sample, this clone turned up once. The V gene is TRBV5-4, the J gene TRBJ2-7; TRBD1 aligns across 11 bases. Germline-derived CDR1 and CDR2 are SGHNT and YYREEE (reference sequence). J lost 0 bases, V lost 4 bases, and 6 bases had no gene match. The CDR3 runs 16 residues. The CDR3 sequence is CASSRGTGGLSYEQYF. CDR3 DNA: TGTGCCAGCAGCCGGGGGACAGGGGGACTCTCCTACGAGCAGTACTTC.

Of note for this clone: The junction does not match germline at one end; this may be a read error. This sequence joins TRBV7-9 and TRBJ2-3; 10 nucleotides match TRBD2. CDR1 is SEHNR, CDR2 FQNEAQ, per germline (reference sequence). CDR3 length: 19 amino acids. The CDR3 DNA sequence: TGTGCCGGCAGACCTCCCCCTAGCGGGAGAAGGTGGGGCACAGATACGCAGTATTTT. Translating it yields CAGRPPPSGRRWGTDTQYF.

This sequence joins TRBV5-5 and TRBJ2-2; D is undetermined. Germline V gene sequence: CDR1 SGHKS, CDR2 YYEKEE (reference sequence). The CDR3 totals 15 residues. The V and J ends lost 4 bases and 5 bases respectively, with 15 bases between them. CDR3 nucleotides: TGTGCCAGCAGCCCGTTGGGCGGCGTTACCGGGGAGCTGTTTTTT. This gives the protein CASSPLGGVTGELFF. Variable domain in full (rest from reference TRBV5-5 and TRBJ2-2): DAGVTQSPTHLIKTRGQQVTLRCSPISGHKSVSWYQQVLGQGPQFIFQYYEKEERGRGNFPDRFSARQFPNYSSELNVNALLLGDSALYLCASSPLGGVTGELFFGEGSRLTVL.

The rearrangement uses TRBV9 and TRBJ2-2; D remains ambiguous. Germline V gene sequence: CDR1 SGDLS, CDR2 YYNGEE. Trimming left V 1 base short and J 2 bases short, with 9 bases between. The CDR3 has 15 amino acids. CDR3 region: CASSVIGLNTGELFF. The CDR3, as DNA: TGTGCCAGCAGCGTAATAGGGCTCAACACCGGGGAGCTGTTTTTT.

CDR3 sequence: CASSLGTGAYNEQFF. DNA for the CDR3: TGTGCCAGCAGCCTCGGGACAGGGGCCTACAATGAGCAGTTCTTC. V and J are TRBV6-6 and TRBJ2-1; 10 positions agree with TRBD1. Germline CDR1 reads MNHNY; CDR2 reads SVGAGI (reference sequence). V dropped 6 bases and J dropped 2; count of bases not matched to a gene: 4. CDR3 length: 15 amino acids.

The rearrangement links TRBV5-1 to TRBJ2-5; 7 bases match TRBD2. J lost 1 base, V lost 4 bases, and 7 bases had no gene match. Germline CDR1 is SGHRS and CDR2 is YFSETQ. This CDR3 has 15 amino acids. The CDR3 DNA is TGCGCCAGCAGCAGCAGCGGGACCGGCCAAGAGACCCAGTACTTC. This sequence encodes CASSSSGTGQETQYF.

Remarks on this clone: Mismatch with germline at one junction end may stem from a read error. This chain links TRBV4-2 with TRBJ2-5; TRBD2 matches 8 bases. CDR1 and CDR2 (germline): LGHNA, YNFKEQ. The CDR3 consists of 11 residues. The CDR3 loop is CASSQGLGMHF. The DNA of the CDR3 is TGTGCCAGCAGCCAGGGACTAGGGATGCACTTC.

The chain is built from TRBV11-3 and TRBJ2-2; tentative D call: TRBD1 (6 bases). CDR1 is SGHNT, CDR2 YENEEA, per germline. V shed 4 bases and J shed 0 bases, with 9 bases lying between them. The CDR3 is 15 residues long. The CDR3 sequence is CASSSGTPNTGELFF. The CDR3 nucleotides are TGTGCCAGCAGCTCCGGGACACCGAACACCGGGGAGCTGTTTTTT. Full variable domain (remainder filled in from reference TRBV11-3 and TRBJ2-2): EAGVVQSPRYKIIEKKQPVAFWCNPISGHNTLYWYLQNLGQGPELLIRYENEEAVDDSQLPKDRFSAERLKGVDSTLKIQPAELGDSAVYLCASSSGTPNTGELFFGEGSRLTVL.

The chain joins TRBV30 to TRBJ2-7, with 12 bases that match TRBD2. The CDR3 sequence is 15 residues long. V gave up 4 bases and J gave up 5 bases; unmatched junction bases: 9. Germline CDR1 and CDR2: GTSNPN and SVGIG (reference sequence). This chain's CDR3 is CAWIGRLAGVHEQYF. The CDR3 DNA reads TGTGCCTGGATCGGTAGACTAGCGGGAGTCCACGAGCAGTACTTC.

The genes are TRBV6-1 and TRBJ1-3; TRBD1 matches 7 bases. Germline CDR1 and CDR2: MNHNS and SASEGT. The trim removed 10 bases at V and 9 bases at J, leaving 15 bases unmatched. The CDR3 has 14 amino acids. CDR3 protein: CATSKDRERGTIYF. CDR3 DNA: TGTGCCACCTCCAAAGACAGGGAAAGAGGCACCATATATTTT.

The chain uses TRBV29-1 and TRBJ1-2; 12 positions match TRBD1. The CDR3 extends over 20 amino acids. Germline assignment: CDR1 SQVTM and CDR2 ANQGSEA. J gave up 3 bases and V 5 bases, and 22 bases lay outside the gene matches. The CDR3 sequence: CSVQLPILRDRGLQDYGYTF. CDR3 DNA sequence: TGCAGCGTTCAGCTCCCCATCCTCCGGGACAGGGGGCTTCAGGACTATGGCTACACCTTC.

The J gene is TRBJ2-2, the V gene TRBV6-4; the match to TRBD1 covers 10 bases. This CDR3 comprises 17 residues. The V and J ends lost 4 bases and 4 bases, in that order; junction bases with no gene match: 9. Germline V CDR1 and CDR2: MRHNA, SNTAGT. CDR3 nucleotides: TGTGCCAGCAGTGGGGGCCCGGGACAGGGGAGCACCGGGGAGCTGTTTTTT. Translation gives CASSGGPGQGSTGELFF.

The J gene is TRBJ2-7, the V gene TRBV27; TRBD1 aligns across 9 bases. V lost 4 bases and J lost 3; bases outside the gene matches: 10. This CDR3 is 16 amino acids long. Germline CDR1 reads MNHEY; CDR2 reads SMNVEV (reference sequence). CDR3 sequence (DNA): TGTGCCAGCAGTTCCTGGGGGGGACAGGGAGGCTACGAGCAGTACTTC. It translates to CASSSWGGQGGYEQYF.

This sequence joins TRBV5-6 and TRBJ1-2; 9 bases align to TRBD1. The CDR3 has 15 residues. Per germline, CDR1 SGHDT and CDR2 YYEEEE. V shed 0 bases and J 6 bases; nucleotides not matched to a gene: 6. The CDR3 region is CASSLVSGQGHGYTF. As DNA, the CDR3 is TGTGCCAGCAGCTTGGTCTCGGGACAGGGTCATGGCTACACCTTC.